One and the same sample provided the 19 T cell receptor beta chains below, sequenced in a study of blood T cell repertoires in COVID-19. Method: immunoSEQ multiplex PCR; TCRdb's copy keeps in-frame clones and lacks some. The profile covers 150,000 to 200,000 clones, with roughly 79% appearing a single time and approximately 11% taken by the ten largest. The source material was peripheral blood. These receptors all stem from a woman aged 40 to 49 with COVID-19, enrolled during active disease.

The rearrangement links TRBV27 to TRBJ2-7; 10 bases align to TRBD1. Per germline, CDR1 MNHEY and CDR2 SMNVEV (reference sequence). The CDR3 contains 16 residues. The trim removed 10 bases at V and 5 bases at J, leaving 17 bases unmatched. The CDR3 reads CATTRVAGTGAHEQYF. CDR3 DNA: TGTGCCACCACGAGGGTTGCCGGGACAGGGGCTCACGAGCAGTACTTC.

The chain uses TRBV6-5 and TRBJ2-7; no reliable D call. This CDR3 contains 11 residues. Trimming left V 6 bases short and J 3 bases short, with 6 bases between. The V gene's germline CDR1 is MNHEY and CDR2 SVGAGI. In DNA form, the CDR3 reads TGTGCCAGCAGGAGAGACTACGAGCAGTACGTC. It translates to CASRRDYEQYV.

This clone was counted a single time. The V and J genes are TRBV2 and TRBJ2-1; 10 bases match TRBD1. Germline V gene sequence: CDR1 SNHLY, CDR2 FYNNEI. This CDR3 comprises 16 residues. The junction had 7 bases not matched to a gene; V was cut back by 6 bases and J by 2 bases. The DNA of the CDR3 is TGTGCCAGCAGCCCTCCCGGGACAGGGGCCTACAATGAGCAGTTCTTC. Encoded protein: CASSPPGTGAYNEQFF.

The rearrangement links TRBV27 to TRBJ2-1, with D tentatively TRBD1 (6 bases). Germline assignment: CDR1 MNHEY and CDR2 SMNVEV (reference sequence). V was pared by 9 bases and J by 3 bases, with 12 bases between. The CDR3 totals 13 residues. The CDR3 coding sequence is TGTGCCAGTTCGGACAGTAACTACAATGAGCAGTTCTTC. Translated: CASSDSNYNEQFF.

In regard to this clone: At one end the junction does not follow the germline gene, possibly because of a read error. The chain links TRBV7-9 to TRBJ2-3; D gene uncertain. In germline, CDR1 is SEHNR, CDR2 FQNEAQ (reference sequence). There are 12 residues in the CDR3. CDR3 sequence reads: CASSLERYTQYF. CDR3 bases: TGTGCCAGCAGTTTAGAGAGGTATACGCAGTATTTT.

The V and J genes are TRBV2 and TRBJ1-6, with 7 bases aligning to TRBD1. The V gene's germline CDR1 is SNHLY and CDR2 FYNNEI. V shed 2 bases, J shed 13 bases, and the junction held 8 bases outside the gene matches. CDR3 length: 14 amino acids. The CDR3 sequence is CASSERQGVFPLHF. The CDR3 nucleotides are TGTGCCAGCAGTGAACGTCAGGGGGTATTCCCCCTCCACTTT.

The rearrangement links TRBV30 to TRBJ1-6; 9 positions match TRBD1. Germline CDR1 reads GTSNPN; CDR2 reads SVGIG (reference sequence). Trimming took 4 bases from V and 7 from J; bases not matched to a gene: 8. The CDR3 runs 15 residues. CDR3 nucleotide sequence: TGTGCCTGGACTTTTGCCGGGACAGGGAATTCACCCCTCCACTTT. Residues: CAWTFAGTGNSPLHF.

V usage is TRBV29-1 and J usage is TRBJ1-5, with a possible D match to TRBD1 (6 bases). The germline V gene has CDR1 SQVTM and CDR2 ANQGSEA. The CDR3 has 13 residues. Trimming took 4 bases from V and 4 from J, leaving 11 bases between them. The CDR3 DNA reads as TGCAGCGTTGCACCCACAGGGAATCAGCCCCAGCATTTT. Translation: CSVAPTGNQPQHF.

This clone was seen a few times. The J gene is TRBJ1-1, the V gene TRBV5-1, with 10 bases aligning to TRBD1. The CDR3 length is 13 residues. J gave up 10 bases and V 4 bases, and 7 bases lay outside the gene matches. Germline-derived CDR1 and CDR2 are SGHRS and YFSETQ. CDR3 loop: CASSIGTGESAFF. DNA of the CDR3: TGCGCCAGCAGCATCGGGACAGGGGAGTCAGCTTTCTTT.

The gene calls are TRBV6-5 and TRBJ2-1, with a weak D call TRBD2 (6 bases). V lost 6 bases, J lost 12 bases, and 12 bases lay in between. The length of the CDR3 is 11 residues. CDR1 is MNHEY, CDR2 SVGAGI, per germline. CDR3 sequence: CASRYREWQFF. The DNA of the CDR3 is TGTGCCAGCAGATACCGGGAGTGGCAGTTCTTC.

J is TRBJ2-5 and V is TRBV5-1; a weak D match, TRBD2 (6 bases). Deletions cut 4 bases from V and 4 bases from J, with 11 bases between. CDR1 is SGHRS, CDR2 YFSETQ, per germline. This CDR3 has 13 amino acids. For the CDR3, the DNA is TGCGCCAGCAGCAATAGCGGACGAGAGACCCAGTACTTC. Its protein product is CASSNSGRETQYF.

This chain links TRBV9 with TRBJ1-2, with TRBD1 identical over 7 bases. CDR1 SGDLS and CDR2 YYNGEE come from the germline V gene. The trim removed 3 bases at V and 7 bases at J, leaving 6 bases unmatched. This CDR3 is 13 amino acids long. Here the CDR3 DNA reads TGTGCCAGCAGCGGTGCAGGGGGATTTGGCTACACCTTC. Translating gives CASSGAGGFGYTF.

This clone was seen once. The V gene is TRBV30, the J gene TRBJ1-1; D call uncertain. Trimming pared 2 bases from V and 0 bases from J, leaving 7 bases between. CDR1 GTSNPN and CDR2 SVGIG come from the germline V gene (reference sequence). The CDR3 is 13 residues long. CDR3 bases: TGTGCCTGGAGTTGGCAGATGAACACTGAAGCTTTCTTT. It codes for CAWSWQMNTEAFF.

The chain recombines TRBV12-3 or TRBV12-4 with TRBJ2-7; perhaps TRBD2 as D (6 bases). Trimming stripped 6 bases from V and 6 bases from J, with 12 bases between. This CDR3 contains 12 residues. CDR3 coding DNA: TGTGCCAGCAGCTCGACTAGGGGCGAGCAGTACGTC. As protein: CASSSTRGEQYV.

The rearrangement uses TRBV7-3 and TRBJ2-3, with 8 bases aligning to TRBD2. V dropped 5 bases and J dropped 0; count of bases not matched to a gene: 13. The CDR3 covers 18 residues. The germline CDR1 and CDR2 sequences are SGHTA and FQGTGA. The CDR3 coding sequence is TGTGCCAGCAGCCCAGAAACAATAGCGGGACCTAGCACAGATACGCAGTATTTT. It yields the protein CASSPETIAGPSTDTQYF. Looking up the rest from reference TRBV7-3 and TRBJ2-3 gives the full variable domain: GAGVSQTPSNKVTEKGKYVELRCDPISGHTALYWYRQSLGQGPEFLIYFQGTGAADDSGLPNDRFFAVRPEGSVSTLKIQRTERGDSAVYLCASSPETIAGPSTDTQYFGPGTRLTVL.

Many counts were recorded for this clone. Here the CDR3 reads CASSSAGGVDTQYF. CDR3 sequence (DNA): TGTGCCAGCAGCTCTGCGGGGGGAGTAGATACGCAGTATTTT. The gene calls are TRBV5-6 and TRBJ2-3; 8 bases match TRBD2. Germline assignment: CDR1 SGHDT and CDR2 YYEEEE. After removal of 3 bases from V and 5 bases from J, the junction contained 5 bases not matched to a gene. The CDR3 runs 14 residues.

The gene calls are TRBV19 and TRBJ1-2; TRBD1 matches 7 bases. CDR3 length: 13 residues. The J segment lost 7 bases and the V segment lost 5 bases, leaving 7 bases of the junction unmatched. CDR1 LNHDA and CDR2 SQIVND come from the germline V gene (reference sequence). CDR3 sequence (DNA): TGTGCCAGTAGTCGGGACAGAGGGAGTGGCTACACCTTC. This sequence encodes CASSRDRGSGYTF.

This clone was observed a few times. V gene TRBV4-2 combines with J gene TRBJ1-5; D possibly corresponds to TRBD1 (6 bases). CDR3 length: 14 residues. Trimming took off 4 bases at V and 4 bases at J, with 11 bases between the two ends. CDR1 is LGHNA, CDR2 YNFKEQ, per germline. CDR3 DNA: TGTGCCAGCAGCCCAGGACAGAAAAATCAGCCCCAGCATTTT. It yields the protein CASSPGQKNQPQHF.

The V and J genes are TRBV18 and TRBJ1-1; D may be TRBD1 (5 bases). Germline CDR1 and CDR2: KGHSH and LQKENI. The V gene lost 1 base and the J gene lost 4 bases, with 13 bases spanning the gap. The CDR3 sequence is 15 residues long. The CDR3 DNA is TGTGCCAGCTCACCACAGAAGGGGCGAGTCACTGAAGCTTTCTTT. Translation: CASSPQKGRVTEAFF.